This is a list of T cell receptor beta chains from one sample in a study of T cells in Graves' hyperthyroidism and ophthalmopathy. MiXCR, applied by TCRdb to the multiplex PCR reads, yields one record per CDR3 protein. The sample includes about 600,000 distinct CDR3 sequences, about 16% of them seen just once. The material sequenced was blood. These receptors came from a woman between 40 and 50 years old with Graves' ophthalmopathy. CDR3s include the opening cysteine and the closing phenylalanine or tryptophan. The order of the fields is V gene, J gene, clone size, D gene, CDR3 protein, CDR3 DNA. The D gene is left open where the match is weak. Clone size appears in some rows only: once, few, many, or a class for an expanded clone.

TRBV30	TRBJ1-5	many	-	CAWSRGLGDQPQHF	TGTGCCTGGAGTCGGGGCTTAGGGGATCAGCCCCAGCATTTT
TRBV7-9	TRBJ1-1	many	TRBD1	CASSLQGGGTEAFF	TGTGCCAGCAGTCTCCAGGGGGGGGGCACTGAAGCTTTCTTT
TRBV29-1	TRBJ1-1	-	-	CSVELAGGTEAFF	TGCAGCGTTGAGCTGGCGGGTGGCACTGAAGCTTTCTTT
TRBV2	TRBJ1-6	many	-	CASSVGDGDNSPLHF	TGTGCCAGCAGTGTTGGGGATGGGGATAATTCACCCCTCCACTTT
TRBV6-1	TRBJ2-7	-	TRBD1	CASRDRDSGVYEQYF	TGTGCCAGCAGAGACCGGGACAGCGGAGTCTACGAGCAGTACTTC
TRBV20-1	TRBJ1-1	few	-	CSASLTGDSHTEAFF	TGCAGTGCTAGCCTGACAGGCGACTCCCACACTGAAGCTTTCTTT
TRBV3-1	TRBJ2-7	-	TRBD2	CASTPVPIVAGVHEQYF	TGTGCCAGCACCCCTGTGCCTATTGTAGCGGGAGTTCACGAGCAGTACTTC
TRBV30	TRBJ1-4	-	-	CAWSPVSEKLFF	TGTGCCTGGAGCCCCGTGAGTGAAAAACTGTTTTTT
TRBV2	TRBJ2-2	many	TRBD2	CASSEGLAGVGELFF	TGTGCCAGCAGTGAAGGACTAGCGGGAGTCGGGGAGCTGTTTTTT
TRBV6-1	TRBJ2-7	few	TRBD2	CASSHAGTSGPMQYF	TGTGCCAGCAGCCATGCCGGGACTAGCGGCCCCATGCAGTACTTC
TRBV29-1	TRBJ1-1	many	TRBD1	CSIDRGRPDTEAFF	TGCAGCATCGACAGGGGGCGGCCGGACACTGAAGCTTTCTTT
TRBV7-9	TRBJ2-5	many	-	CASSLEFQGGETQYF	TGTGCCAGCAGCTTAGAGTTCCAGGGTGGAGAGACCCAGTACTTC
TRBV3-1	TRBJ2-3	many	-	CASSQGTPRTDTQYF	TGTGCCAGCAGCCAAGGGACACCTCGCACAGATACGCAGTATTTT
TRBV2	TRBJ2-2	many	TRBD1	CASSVQGAGELFF	TGTGCCAGCAGTGTACAGGGGGCCGGGGAGCTGTTTTTT
TRBV29-1	TRBJ1-1	-	-	CSVEVLKVWTEAFF	TGCAGCGTTGAGGTTCTCAAGGTGTGGACTGAAGCTTTCTTT
TRBV20-1	TRBJ2-5	-	-	CSARGESGMETQYF	TGCAGTGCTAGAGGGGAGTCGGGGATGGAGACCCAGTACTTC
TRBV12-3/TRBV12-4	TRBJ1-3	-	-	CASRTRVSGNTIYF	TGTGCCAGCAGGACCAGGGTTTCCGGAAACACCATATATTTT